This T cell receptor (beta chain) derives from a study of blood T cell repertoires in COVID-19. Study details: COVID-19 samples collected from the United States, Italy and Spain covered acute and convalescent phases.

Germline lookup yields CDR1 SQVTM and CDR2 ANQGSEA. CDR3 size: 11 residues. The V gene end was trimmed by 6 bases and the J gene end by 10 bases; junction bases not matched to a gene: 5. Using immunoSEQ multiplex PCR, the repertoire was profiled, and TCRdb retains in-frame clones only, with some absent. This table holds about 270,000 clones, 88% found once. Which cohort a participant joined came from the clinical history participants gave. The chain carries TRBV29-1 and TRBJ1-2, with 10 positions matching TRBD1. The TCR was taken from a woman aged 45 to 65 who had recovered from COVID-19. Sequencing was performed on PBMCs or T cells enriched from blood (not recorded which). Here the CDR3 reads CSVVGTGDYTF. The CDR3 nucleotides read TGCAGCGTCGTGGGGACAGGGGACTACACCTTC.